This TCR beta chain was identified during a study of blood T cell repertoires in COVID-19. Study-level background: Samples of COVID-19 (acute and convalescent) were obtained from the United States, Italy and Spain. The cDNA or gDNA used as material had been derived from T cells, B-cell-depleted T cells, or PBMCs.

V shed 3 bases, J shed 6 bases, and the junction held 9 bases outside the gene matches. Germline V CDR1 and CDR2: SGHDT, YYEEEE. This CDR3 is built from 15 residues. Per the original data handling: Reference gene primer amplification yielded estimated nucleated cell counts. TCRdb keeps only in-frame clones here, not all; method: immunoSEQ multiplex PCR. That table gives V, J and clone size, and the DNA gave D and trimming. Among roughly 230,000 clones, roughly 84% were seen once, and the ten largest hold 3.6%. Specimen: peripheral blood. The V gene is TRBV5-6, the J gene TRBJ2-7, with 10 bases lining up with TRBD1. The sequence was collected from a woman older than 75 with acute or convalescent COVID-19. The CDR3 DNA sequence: TGTGCCAGCAGCTGGCTGGGACAGGGGACTGGCGAGCAGTACTTC. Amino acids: CASSWLGQGTGEQYF.